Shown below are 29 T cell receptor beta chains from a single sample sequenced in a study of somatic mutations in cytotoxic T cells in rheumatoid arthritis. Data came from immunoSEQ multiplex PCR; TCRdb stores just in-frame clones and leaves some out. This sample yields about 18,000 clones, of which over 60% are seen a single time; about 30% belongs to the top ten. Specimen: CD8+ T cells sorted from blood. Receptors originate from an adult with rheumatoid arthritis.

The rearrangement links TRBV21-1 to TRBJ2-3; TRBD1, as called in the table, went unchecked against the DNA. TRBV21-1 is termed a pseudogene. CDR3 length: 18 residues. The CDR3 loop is CAHERRGRFVSVTDTQYF. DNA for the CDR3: TGTGCCCACGAGAGGAGGGGGCGTTTTGTGAGCGTGACAGATACGCAGTATTTT.

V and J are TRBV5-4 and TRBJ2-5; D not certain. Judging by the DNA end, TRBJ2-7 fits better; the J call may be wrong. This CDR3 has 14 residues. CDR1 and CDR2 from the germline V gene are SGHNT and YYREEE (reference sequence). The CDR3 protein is CASSYDTLPHEQYF. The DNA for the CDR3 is TGTGCCAGCAGCTACGACACTCTCCCGCACGAGCAGTACTTC.

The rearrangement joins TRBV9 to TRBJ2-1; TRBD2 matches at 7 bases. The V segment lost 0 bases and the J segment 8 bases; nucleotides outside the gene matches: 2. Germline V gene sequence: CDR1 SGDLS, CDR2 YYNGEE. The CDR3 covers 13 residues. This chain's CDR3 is CASSVGAGDEQFF. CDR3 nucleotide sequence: TGTGCCAGCAGCGTAGGCGCGGGAGATGAGCAGTTCTTC.

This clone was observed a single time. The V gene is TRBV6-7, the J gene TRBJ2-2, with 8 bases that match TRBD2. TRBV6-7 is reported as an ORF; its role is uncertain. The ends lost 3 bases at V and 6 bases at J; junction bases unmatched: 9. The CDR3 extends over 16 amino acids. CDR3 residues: CASSYLPGGPSGELFF. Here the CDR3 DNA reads TGTGCCAGCAGTTATCTACCGGGAGGGCCATCCGGGGAGCTGTTTTTT.

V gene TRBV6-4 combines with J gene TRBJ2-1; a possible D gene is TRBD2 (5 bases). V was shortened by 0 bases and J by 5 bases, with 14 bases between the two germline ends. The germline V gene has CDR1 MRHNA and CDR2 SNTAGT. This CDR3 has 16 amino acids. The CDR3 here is CASSDSAGALNNEQFF. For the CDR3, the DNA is TGTGCCAGCAGTGACTCGGCGGGTGCTCTAAACAATGAGCAGTTCTTC.

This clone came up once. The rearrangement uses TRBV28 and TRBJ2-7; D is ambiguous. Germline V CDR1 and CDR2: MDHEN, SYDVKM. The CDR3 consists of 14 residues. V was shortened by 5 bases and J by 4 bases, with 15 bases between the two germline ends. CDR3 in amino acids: CASSTIEFPYEQYF. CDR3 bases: TGTGCCAGCAGTACAATAGAGTTCCCGTACGAGCAGTACTTC.

The CDR3 DNA is TGTGCCAGAGATAGCGGGGGTATAGAAGATACGCAGTATTTT. This sequence encodes CARDSGGIEDTQYF. The rearrangement joins TRBV2 to TRBJ2-3; 9 nucleotides align to TRBD2. V was pared by 9 bases and J by 5 bases, with 9 bases of the junction left unmatched. CDR1 is SNHLY and CDR2 is FYNNEI in the germline V gene. This CDR3 spans 14 amino acids.

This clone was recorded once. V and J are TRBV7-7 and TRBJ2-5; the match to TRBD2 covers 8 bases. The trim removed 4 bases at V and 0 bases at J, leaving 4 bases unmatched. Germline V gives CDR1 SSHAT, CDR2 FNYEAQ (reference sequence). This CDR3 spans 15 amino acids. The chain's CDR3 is CASSSRGGDQETQYF. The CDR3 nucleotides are TGTGCCAGCAGCTCCCGGGGGGGGGACCAAGAGACCCAGTACTTC.

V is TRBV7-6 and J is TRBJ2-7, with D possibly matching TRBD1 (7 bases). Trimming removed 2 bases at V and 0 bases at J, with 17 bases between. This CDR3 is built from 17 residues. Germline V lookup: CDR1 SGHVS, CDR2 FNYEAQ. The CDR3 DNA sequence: TGTGCCAGCAGCTTAAGGCGGGGACAGCAAAACTCCTACGAGCAGTACTTC. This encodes CASSLRRGQQNSYEQYF.

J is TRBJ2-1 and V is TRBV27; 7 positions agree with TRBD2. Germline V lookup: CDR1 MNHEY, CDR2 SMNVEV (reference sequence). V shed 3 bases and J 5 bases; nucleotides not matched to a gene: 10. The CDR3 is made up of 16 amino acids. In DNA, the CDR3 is TGTGCCAGCAGTTTTGGAGGGGCGGCGGGGGACAATGAGCAGTTCTTC. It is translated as CASSFGGAAGDNEQFF.

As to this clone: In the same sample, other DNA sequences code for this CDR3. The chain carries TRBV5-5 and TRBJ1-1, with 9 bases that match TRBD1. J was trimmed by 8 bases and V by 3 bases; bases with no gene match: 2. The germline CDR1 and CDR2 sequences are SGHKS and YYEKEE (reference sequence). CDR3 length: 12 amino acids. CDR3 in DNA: TGTGCCAGCAGCTGGACAGGGGAGGAAGCTTTCTTT. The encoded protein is CASSWTGEEAFF.

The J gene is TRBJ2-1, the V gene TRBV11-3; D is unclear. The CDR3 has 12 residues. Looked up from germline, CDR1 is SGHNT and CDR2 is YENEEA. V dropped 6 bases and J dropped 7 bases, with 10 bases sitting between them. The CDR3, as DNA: TGTGCCAGCAGTCCGTTATTAAATGAGCAGTTCTTC. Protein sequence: CASSPLLNEQFF. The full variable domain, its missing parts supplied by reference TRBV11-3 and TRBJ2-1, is EAGVVQSPRYKIIEKKQPVAFWCNPISGHNTLYWYLQNLGQGPELLIRYENEEAVDDSQLPKDRFSAERLKGVDSTLKIQPAELGDSAVYLCASSPLLNEQFFGPGTRLTVL.

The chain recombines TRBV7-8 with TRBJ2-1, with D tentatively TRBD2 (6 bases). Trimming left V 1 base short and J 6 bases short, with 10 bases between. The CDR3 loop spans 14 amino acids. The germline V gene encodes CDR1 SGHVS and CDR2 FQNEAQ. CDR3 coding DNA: TGTGCCAGCAGCTTAGTGGGGGGAGGCAATGAGCAGTTCTTC. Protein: CASSLVGGGNEQFF.

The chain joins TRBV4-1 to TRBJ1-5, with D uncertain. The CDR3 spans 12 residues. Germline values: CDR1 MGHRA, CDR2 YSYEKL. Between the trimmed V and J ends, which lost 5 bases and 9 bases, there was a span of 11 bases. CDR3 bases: TGCGCCAGCAGCTTATTGGGTGGGCCCCAGCATTTT. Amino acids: CASSLLGGPQHF.

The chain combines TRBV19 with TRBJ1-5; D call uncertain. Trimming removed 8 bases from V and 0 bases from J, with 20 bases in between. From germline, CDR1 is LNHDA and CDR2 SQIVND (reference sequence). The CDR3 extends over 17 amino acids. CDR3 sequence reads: CASDIVTGPYSNQPQHF. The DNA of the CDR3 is TGTGCCAGTGACATTGTGACGGGTCCGTATAGCAATCAGCCCCAGCATTTT.

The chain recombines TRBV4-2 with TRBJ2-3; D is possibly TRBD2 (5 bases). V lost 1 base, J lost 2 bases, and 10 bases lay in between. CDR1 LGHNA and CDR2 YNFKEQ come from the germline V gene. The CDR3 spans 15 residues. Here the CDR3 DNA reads TGTGCCAGCAGCCAAGTTCTCGGGAACACAGATACGCAGTATTTT. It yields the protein CASSQVLGNTDTQYF.

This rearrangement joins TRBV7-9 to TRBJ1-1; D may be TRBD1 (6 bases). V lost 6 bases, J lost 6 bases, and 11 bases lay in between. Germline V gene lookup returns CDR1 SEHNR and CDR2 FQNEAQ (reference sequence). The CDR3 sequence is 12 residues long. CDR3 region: CASSLQGPEAFF. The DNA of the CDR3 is TGTGCCAGCAGTTTACAGGGTCCTGAAGCTTTCTTT. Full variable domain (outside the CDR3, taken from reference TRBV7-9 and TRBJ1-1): DTGVSQNPRHKITKRGQNVTFRCDPISEHNRLYWYRQTLGQGPEFLTYFQNEAQLEKSRLLSDRFSAERPKGSFSTLEIQRTEQGDSAMYLCASSLQGPEAFFGQGTRLTVV.

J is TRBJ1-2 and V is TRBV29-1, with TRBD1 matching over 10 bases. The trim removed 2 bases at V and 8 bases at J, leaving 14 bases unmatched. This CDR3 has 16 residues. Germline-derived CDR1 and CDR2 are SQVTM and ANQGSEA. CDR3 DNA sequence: TGCAGCGTTGAAAATGCCGGGACAGGGGCGGGAGGAGGCTACACCTTC. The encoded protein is CSVENAGTGAGGGYTF.

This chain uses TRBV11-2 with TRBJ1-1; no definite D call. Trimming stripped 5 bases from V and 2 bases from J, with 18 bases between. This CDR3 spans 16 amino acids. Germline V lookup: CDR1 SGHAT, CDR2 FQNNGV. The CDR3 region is CASSPSAAILNTEAFF. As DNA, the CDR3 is TGTGCCAGCAGCCCCTCGGCAGCTATATTAAACACTGAAGCTTTCTTT.

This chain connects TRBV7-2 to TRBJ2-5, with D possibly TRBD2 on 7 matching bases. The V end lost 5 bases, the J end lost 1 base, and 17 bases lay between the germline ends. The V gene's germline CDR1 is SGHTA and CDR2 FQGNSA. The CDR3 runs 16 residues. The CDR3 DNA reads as TGTGCCAGCAGCGCAGCGGGACAACCTTTCCAAGAGACCCAGTACTTC. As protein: CASSAAGQPFQETQYF. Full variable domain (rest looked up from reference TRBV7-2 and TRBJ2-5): GAGVSQSPSNKVTEKGKDVELRCDPISGHTALYWYRQSLGQGLEFLIYFQGNSAPDKSGLPSDRFSAERTGGSVSTLTIQRTQQEDSAVYLCASSAAGQPFQETQYFGPGTRLLVL.

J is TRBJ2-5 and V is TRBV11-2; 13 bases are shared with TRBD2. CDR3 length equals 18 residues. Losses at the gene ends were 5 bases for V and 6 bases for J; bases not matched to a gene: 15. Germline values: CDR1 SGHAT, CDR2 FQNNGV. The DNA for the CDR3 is TGTGCCAGCAGCCCCACTCCCGGGACTAGCGGGGTGGAAAAGACCCAGTACTTC. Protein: CASSPTPGTSGVEKTQYF.

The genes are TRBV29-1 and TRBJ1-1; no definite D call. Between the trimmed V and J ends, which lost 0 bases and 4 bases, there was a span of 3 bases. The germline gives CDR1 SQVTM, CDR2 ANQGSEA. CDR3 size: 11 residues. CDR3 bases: TGCAGCGTTGAAGACAGCACTGAAGCTTTCTTT. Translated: CSVEDSTEAFF.

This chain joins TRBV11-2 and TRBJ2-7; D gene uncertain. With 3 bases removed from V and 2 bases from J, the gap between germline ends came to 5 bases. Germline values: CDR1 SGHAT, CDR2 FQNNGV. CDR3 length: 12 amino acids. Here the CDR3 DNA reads TGTGCCAGCAGCTTTGGGCCCTACGAGCAGTACTTC. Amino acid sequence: CASSFGPYEQYF.

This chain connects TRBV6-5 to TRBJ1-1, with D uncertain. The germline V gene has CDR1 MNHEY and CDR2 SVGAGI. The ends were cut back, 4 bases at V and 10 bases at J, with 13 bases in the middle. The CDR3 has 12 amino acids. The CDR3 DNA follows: TGTGCCAGCAGTTCCGGAATCTTTGCAGCTTTCTTT. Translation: CASSSGIFAAFF.

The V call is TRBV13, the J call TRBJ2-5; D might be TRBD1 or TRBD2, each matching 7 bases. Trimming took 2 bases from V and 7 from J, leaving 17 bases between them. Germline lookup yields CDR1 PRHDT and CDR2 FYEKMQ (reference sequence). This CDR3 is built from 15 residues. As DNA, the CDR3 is TGTGCCAGCAGCTTAAGGGAGGGGGCGGCGGGGACCCAGTACTTC. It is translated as CASSLREGAAGTQYF.

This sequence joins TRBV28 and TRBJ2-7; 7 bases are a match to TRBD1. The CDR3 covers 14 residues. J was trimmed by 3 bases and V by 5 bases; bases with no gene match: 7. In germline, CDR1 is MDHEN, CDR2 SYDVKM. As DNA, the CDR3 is TGTGCCAGCAGTGCTCCGGGACAGAGCTACGAGCAGTACTTC. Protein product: CASSAPGQSYEQYF.

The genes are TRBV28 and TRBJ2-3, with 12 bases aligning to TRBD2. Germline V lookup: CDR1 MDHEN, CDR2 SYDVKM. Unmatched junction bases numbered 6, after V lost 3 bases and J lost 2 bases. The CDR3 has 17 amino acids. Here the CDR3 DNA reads TGTGCCAGCAGTTTCCCCGGGACTAGCGGGCCCACAGATACGCAGTATTTT. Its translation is CASSFPGTSGPTDTQYF.

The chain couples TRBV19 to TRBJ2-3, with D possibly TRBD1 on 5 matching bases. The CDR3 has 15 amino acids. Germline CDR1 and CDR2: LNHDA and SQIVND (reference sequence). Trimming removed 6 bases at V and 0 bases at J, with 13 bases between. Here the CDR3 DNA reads TGTGCCAGTAGCCCAGGGCCTTCCAGCACAGATACGCAGTATTTT. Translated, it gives CASSPGPSSTDTQYF.

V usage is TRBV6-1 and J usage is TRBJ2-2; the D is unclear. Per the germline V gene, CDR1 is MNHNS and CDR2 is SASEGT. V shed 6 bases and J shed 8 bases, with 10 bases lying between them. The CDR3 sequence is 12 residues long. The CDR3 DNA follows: TGTGCCAGCAGGCCCTGGGGAGGGGAGCTGTTTTTT. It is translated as CASRPWGGELFF.